The next 10 T cell receptor beta chains were all read from a single sample in a study of shared clonotypes between healthy human individuals. TCRdb's copy holds only in-frame clones and misses some; the assay was immunoSEQ multiplex PCR. Of 2 million to 3 million clones listed, 93% were seen once; the top ten hold 0.36%. Specimen: naive CD4+ T cells from PBMCs. Indicated subset: CD45RA+ positively selected. All receptors derive from a man younger than 30 in good health. Some clones in this sample may be carry-over from other donors' samples.

The chain recombines TRBV10-3 with TRBJ1-1, with 12 positions matching TRBD1. CDR1 is ENHRY, CDR2 SYGVKD, per germline. V was clipped by 6 bases and J by 3 bases; unmatched bases: 5. The CDR3 runs to 15 residues. As DNA, the CDR3 is TGTGCCATCAGAGGGACAGGGGGCGGGGACACTGAAGCTTTCTTT. Residues: CAIRGTGGGDTEAFF.

The J gene is TRBJ2-1, the V gene TRBV7-2; D might be TRBD1 or TRBD2, each matching 5 bases. The CDR3 extends over 14 amino acids. Germline CDR1 is SGHTA and CDR2 is FQGNSA. Between the trimmed V and J ends, which lost 3 bases and 12 bases, there was a span of 18 bases. Here the CDR3 DNA reads TGTGCCAGCAGCTTCGTTTTAGGGGACCCTGGGCAGTTCTTC. The encoded protein is CASSFVLGDPGQFF.

This clone was detected only once. The rearrangement links TRBV7-9 to TRBJ2-2; tentatively, D is TRBD2 (5 bases). In germline, CDR1 is SEHNR, CDR2 FQNEAQ (reference sequence). The CDR3 length is 15 residues. Deletions cut 2 bases from V and 6 bases from J, with 13 bases between. The CDR3 DNA is TGTGCCAGCAGCTTAAGTGGGTCGCGGGCCGGGGAGCTGTTTTTT. This translates into CASSLSGSRAGELFF.

The table lists this clone with a count of one. This specimen includes other DNA sequences encoding the same CDR3. The chain combines TRBV28 with TRBJ1-1; tentatively, D is TRBD1 (6 bases). Germline V lookup: CDR1 MDHEN, CDR2 SYDVKM. The CDR3 runs 14 residues. V was trimmed by 4 bases and J by 1 base, leaving 10 bases between them. The CDR3 loop is CASSSGGANTEAFF. The CDR3 bases are TGTGCCAGCAGTTCTGGGGGGGCGAACACTGAAGCTTTCTTT.

V and J are TRBV28 and TRBJ1-4; 10 bases line up with TRBD1. Per germline, CDR1 MDHEN and CDR2 SYDVKM. CDR3 length: 15 amino acids. V lost 6 bases to trimming and J lost 11 bases; unmatched junction nucleotides: 12. CDR3 sequence (DNA): TGTGCCAGCAGCCGGATCCGGGGACAGGGGCGGAAACTGTTTTTT. Translated: CASSRIRGQGRKLFF.

The chain couples TRBV18 to TRBJ1-4, with D perhaps matching TRBD1 (6 bases). Germline loops: CDR1 KGHSH, CDR2 LQKENI. This CDR3 has 17 amino acids. The germline V and J ends were trimmed by 3 bases and 5 bases, with 19 bases remaining between them. The CDR3 loop reads CASSPLINRAGNEKLFF. CDR3 in DNA: TGTGCCAGCTCACCGTTGATTAACAGGGCAGGGAATGAAAAACTGTTTTTT. Looking up the rest from reference TRBV18 and TRBJ1-4 gives the full variable domain: NAGVMQNPRHLVRRRGQEARLRCSPMKGHSHVYWYRQLPEEGLKFMVYLQKENIIDESGMPKERFSAEFPKEGPSILRIQQVVRGDSAAYFCASSPLINRAGNEKLFFGSGTQLSVL.

The chain joins TRBV6-5 to TRBJ2-7; D gene unclear. Germline V gives CDR1 MNHEY, CDR2 SVGAGI. This CDR3 region has 15 residues. V lost 5 bases and J lost 5, with 19 bases in between. CDR3 coding DNA: TGTGCCAGCAGTCTGATGCCGTACAAGTCACACGAGCAGTACTTC. Translated: CASSLMPYKSHEQYF.

V usage is TRBV30 and J usage is TRBJ2-7; D is ambiguous. CDR1 is GTSNPN, CDR2 SVGIG, per germline (reference sequence). With 4 bases removed from V and 7 bases from J, the gap between germline ends came to 11 bases. There are 11 residues in the CDR3. In DNA, the CDR3 is TGTGCCTGGACTATGATAAGAGAGCAGTACTTC. This encodes CAWTMIREQYF.

As to this clone: The sample holds other DNA sequences that translate to the same CDR3. The CDR3 DNA reads as TGCGCCAGCAGCCTTACAGGGGTCCAGCCCCAGCATTTT. Protein product: CASSLTGVQPQHF. V gene TRBV5-1 combines with J gene TRBJ1-5; 7 bases map to TRBD1. The CDR3 contains 13 residues. The V and J ends lost 4 bases and 7 bases, in that order; junction bases with no gene match: 5. Germline loops: CDR1 SGHRS, CDR2 YFSETQ.

This clone has just a few counts. The chain uses TRBV12-5 and TRBJ2-1, with D perhaps assigned TRBD1 or TRBD2 (5 bases each). Trimming took 0 bases from V and 6 from J, leaving 12 bases between them. The length of the CDR3 is 15 residues. CDR1 and CDR2 from the germline V gene are LGHNT and FRNRAP. The CDR3 region is CASGLVRDLRNEQFF. The CDR3 bases are TGTGCTAGTGGTTTGGTAAGGGACCTACGCAATGAGCAGTTCTTC.